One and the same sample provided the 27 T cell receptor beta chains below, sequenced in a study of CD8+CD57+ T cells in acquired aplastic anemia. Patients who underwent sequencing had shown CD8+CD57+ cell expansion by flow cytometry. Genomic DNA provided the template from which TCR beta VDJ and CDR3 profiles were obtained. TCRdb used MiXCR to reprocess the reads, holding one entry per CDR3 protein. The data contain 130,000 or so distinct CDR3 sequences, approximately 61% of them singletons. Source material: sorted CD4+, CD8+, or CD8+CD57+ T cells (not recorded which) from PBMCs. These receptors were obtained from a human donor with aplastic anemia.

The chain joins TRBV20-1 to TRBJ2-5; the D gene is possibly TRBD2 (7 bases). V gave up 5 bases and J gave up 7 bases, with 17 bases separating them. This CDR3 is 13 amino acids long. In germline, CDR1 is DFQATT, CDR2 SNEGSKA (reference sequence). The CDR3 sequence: CSAPRGGEGTQYF. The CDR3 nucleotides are TGCAGTGCTCCCAGGGGTGGGGAGGGGACCCAGTACTTC.

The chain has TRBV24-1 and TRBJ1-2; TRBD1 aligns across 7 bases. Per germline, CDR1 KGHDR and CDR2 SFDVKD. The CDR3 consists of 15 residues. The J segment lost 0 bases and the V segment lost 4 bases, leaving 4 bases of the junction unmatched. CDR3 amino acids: CATSDRQGPNYGYTF. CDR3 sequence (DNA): TGTGCCACCAGTGACCGACAGGGCCCTAACTATGGCTACACCTTC.

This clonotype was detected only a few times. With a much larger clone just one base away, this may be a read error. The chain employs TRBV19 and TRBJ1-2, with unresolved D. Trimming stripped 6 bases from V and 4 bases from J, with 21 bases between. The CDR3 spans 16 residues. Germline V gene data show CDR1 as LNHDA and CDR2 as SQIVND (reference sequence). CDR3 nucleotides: TGTGCCAGTAGAGTTACCCGACAAGCCCCTATCTATGGCTACACCTTC. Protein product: CASRVTRQAPIYGYTF.

The CDR3 DNA reads TGTGCCTGGAGTGTTCAGGGCTACGAGCAGTACTTC. Translated: CAWSVQGYEQYF. V usage is TRBV30 and J usage is TRBJ2-7, with D perhaps TRBD1 (5 bases). This CDR3 comprises 12 residues. From germline, CDR1 is GTSNPN and CDR2 SVGIG (reference sequence). Trimming removed 0 bases from V and 3 bases from J, with 6 bases in between.

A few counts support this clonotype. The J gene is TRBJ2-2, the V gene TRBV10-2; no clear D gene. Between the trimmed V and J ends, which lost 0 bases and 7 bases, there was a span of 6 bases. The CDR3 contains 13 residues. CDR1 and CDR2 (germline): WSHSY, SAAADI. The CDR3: CASSESVGGELFF. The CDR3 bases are TGCGCCAGCAGTGAGTCGGTGGGCGGGGAGCTGTTTTTT.

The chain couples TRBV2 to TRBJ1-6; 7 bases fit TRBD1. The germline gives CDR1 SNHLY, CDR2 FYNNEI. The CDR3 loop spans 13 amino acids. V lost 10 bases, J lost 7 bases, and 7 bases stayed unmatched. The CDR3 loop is CAIKTGWNSPLHF. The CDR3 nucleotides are TGTGCCATTAAGACAGGGTGGAATTCACCCCTCCACTTT.

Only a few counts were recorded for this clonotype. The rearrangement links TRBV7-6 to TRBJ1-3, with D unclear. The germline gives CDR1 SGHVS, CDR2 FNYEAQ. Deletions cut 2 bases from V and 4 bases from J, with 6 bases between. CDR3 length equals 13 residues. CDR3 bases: TGTGCCAGCAGCTTATTGGAGGGAAACACCATATATTTT. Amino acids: CASSLLEGNTIYF.

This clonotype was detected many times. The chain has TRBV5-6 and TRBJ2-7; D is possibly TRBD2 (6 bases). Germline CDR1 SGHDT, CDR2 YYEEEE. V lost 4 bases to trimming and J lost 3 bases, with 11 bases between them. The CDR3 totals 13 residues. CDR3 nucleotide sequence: TGTGCCAGCAGCCCGGGACTTTTCTACGAGCAGTACTTC. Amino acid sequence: CASSPGLFYEQYF.

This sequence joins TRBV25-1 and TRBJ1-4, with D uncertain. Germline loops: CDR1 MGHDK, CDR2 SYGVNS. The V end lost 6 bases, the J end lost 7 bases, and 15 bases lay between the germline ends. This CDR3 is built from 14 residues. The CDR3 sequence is CASRNRGVGEKLFF. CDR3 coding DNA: TGTGCCAGCAGGAACCGAGGAGTGGGTGAAAAACTGTTTTTT.

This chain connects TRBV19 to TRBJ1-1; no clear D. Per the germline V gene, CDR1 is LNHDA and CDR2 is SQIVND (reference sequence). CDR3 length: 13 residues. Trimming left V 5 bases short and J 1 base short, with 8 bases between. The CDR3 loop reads CASSQPGNTEAFF. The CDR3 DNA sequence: TGTGCCAGTAGTCAACCGGGGAACACTGAAGCTTTCTTT.

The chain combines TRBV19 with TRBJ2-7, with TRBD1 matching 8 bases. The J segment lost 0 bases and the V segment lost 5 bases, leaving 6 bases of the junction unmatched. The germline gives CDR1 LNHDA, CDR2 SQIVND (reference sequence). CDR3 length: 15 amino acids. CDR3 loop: CASSQDRGVSYEQYF. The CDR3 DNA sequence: TGTGCCAGTAGTCAAGACAGGGGAGTCTCCTACGAGCAGTACTTC.

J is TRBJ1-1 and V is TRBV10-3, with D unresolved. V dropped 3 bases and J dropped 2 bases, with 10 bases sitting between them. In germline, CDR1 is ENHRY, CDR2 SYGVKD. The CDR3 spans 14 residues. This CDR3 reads CAISDPTANTEAFF. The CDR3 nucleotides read TGTGCCATCAGTGACCCGACGGCCAACACTGAAGCTTTCTTT.

The CDR3 region is CSVLRGRYGYTF. Written as DNA, the CDR3 is TGCAGCGTTCTCAGGGGAAGGTATGGCTACACCTTC. The chain couples TRBV29-1 to TRBJ1-2; possible D gene TRBD1, 6 bases. Deletions cut 5 bases from V and 5 bases from J, with 12 bases between. The CDR3 extends over 12 amino acids. Germline V gene data show CDR1 as SQVTM and CDR2 as ANQGSEA.

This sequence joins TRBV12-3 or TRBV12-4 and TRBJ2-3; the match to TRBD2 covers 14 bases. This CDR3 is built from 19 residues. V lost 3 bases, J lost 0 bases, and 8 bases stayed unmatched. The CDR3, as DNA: TGTGCCAGCAGTTTCGGGACTAGCGGGAGCCTAACTAGCACAGATACGCAGTATTTT. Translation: CASSFGTSGSLTSTDTQYF.

CDR3 nucleotide sequence: TGTGCCAGCAGCGATTGGACAGGGGGAGAGACCCAGTACTTC. Its translation is CASSDWTGGETQYF. The chain employs TRBV7-6 and TRBJ2-5, with TRBD1 identical over 10 bases. The V segment lost 5 bases and the J segment 4 bases; nucleotides outside the gene matches: 4. The CDR3 is 14 residues long. Germline V gene lookup returns CDR1 SGHVS and CDR2 FNYEAQ.

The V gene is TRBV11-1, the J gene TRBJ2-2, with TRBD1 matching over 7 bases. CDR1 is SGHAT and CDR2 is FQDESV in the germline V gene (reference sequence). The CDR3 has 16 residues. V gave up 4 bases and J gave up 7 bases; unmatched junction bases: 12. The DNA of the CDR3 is TGTGCCAGCAGCTCCCCCTTGGGCCAGGGGGACGGGGAGCTGTTTTTT. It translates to CASSSPLGQGDGELFF.

The CDR3 DNA reads TGCAGTGCTTCGCAAGCGTCCGAGCAGTACTTC. Amino acid sequence: CSASQASEQYF. The chain couples TRBV20-1 to TRBJ2-7, with no clear D. V was trimmed by 5 bases and J by 6 bases, leaving 11 bases between them. This CDR3 has 11 residues. Germline CDR1 reads DFQATT; CDR2 reads SNEGSKA (reference sequence).

The CDR3 DNA sequence: TGTGCCAGCAGCCCCTCGTCCAACGTCCTGACTTTC. Amino acid sequence: CASSPSSNVLTF. The V gene is TRBV12-3 or TRBV12-4, the J gene TRBJ2-6, with unresolved D. Trimming took 6 bases from V and 8 from J, leaving 8 bases between them. The CDR3 sequence is 12 residues long.

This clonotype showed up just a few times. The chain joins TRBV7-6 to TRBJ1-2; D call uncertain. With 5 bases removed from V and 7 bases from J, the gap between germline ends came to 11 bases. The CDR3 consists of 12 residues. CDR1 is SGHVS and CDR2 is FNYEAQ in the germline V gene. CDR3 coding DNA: TGTGCCAGCAGCCCCGGGGTGGGTGGCTACACCTTC. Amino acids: CASSPGVGGYTF.

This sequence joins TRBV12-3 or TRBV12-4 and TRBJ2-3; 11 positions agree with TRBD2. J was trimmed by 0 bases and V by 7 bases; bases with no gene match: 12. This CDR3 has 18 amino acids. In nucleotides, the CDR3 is TGTGCCAGCAACACACTAGCGGGAGCTACTATTAGCACAGATACGCAGTATTTT. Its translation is CASNTLAGATISTDTQYF.

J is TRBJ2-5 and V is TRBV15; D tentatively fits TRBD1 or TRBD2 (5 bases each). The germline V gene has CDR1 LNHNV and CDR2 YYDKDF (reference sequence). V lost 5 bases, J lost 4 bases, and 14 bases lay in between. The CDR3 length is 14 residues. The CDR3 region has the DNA TGTGCCACCAGCGTAGCAGCCGGGACAGAGACCCAGTACTTC. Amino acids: CATSVAAGTETQYF.

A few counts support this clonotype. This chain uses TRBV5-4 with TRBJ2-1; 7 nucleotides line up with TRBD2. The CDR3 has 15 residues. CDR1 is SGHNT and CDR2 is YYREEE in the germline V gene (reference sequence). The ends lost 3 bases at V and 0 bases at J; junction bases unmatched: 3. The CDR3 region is CASSSGGSSYNEQFF. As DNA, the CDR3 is TGTGCCAGCAGCTCCGGGGGGAGCTCCTACAATGAGCAGTTCTTC.

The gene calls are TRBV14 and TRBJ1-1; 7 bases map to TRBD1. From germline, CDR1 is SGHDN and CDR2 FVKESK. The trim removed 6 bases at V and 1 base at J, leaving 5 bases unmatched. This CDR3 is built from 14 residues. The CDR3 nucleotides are TGTGCCAGCAGACCGGACAGGAAGAACACTGAAGCTTTCTTT. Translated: CASRPDRKNTEAFF.

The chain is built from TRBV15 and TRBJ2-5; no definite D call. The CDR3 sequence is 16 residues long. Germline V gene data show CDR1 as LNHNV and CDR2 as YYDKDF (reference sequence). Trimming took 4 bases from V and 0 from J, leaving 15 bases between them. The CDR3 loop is CATSKEAPDYQETQYF. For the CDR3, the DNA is TGTGCCACCAGCAAAGAAGCCCCAGACTACCAAGAGACCCAGTACTTC.

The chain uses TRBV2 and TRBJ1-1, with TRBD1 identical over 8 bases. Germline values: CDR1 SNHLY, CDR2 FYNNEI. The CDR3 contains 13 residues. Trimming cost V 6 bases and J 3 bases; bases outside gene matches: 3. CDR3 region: CASRQDRDTEAFF. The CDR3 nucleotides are TGTGCCAGCAGACAGGACAGGGACACTGAAGCTTTCTTT.

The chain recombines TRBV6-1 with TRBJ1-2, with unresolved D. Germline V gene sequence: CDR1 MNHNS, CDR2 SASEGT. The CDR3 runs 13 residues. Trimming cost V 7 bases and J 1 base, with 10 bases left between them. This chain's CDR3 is CASTTPGNYGYTF. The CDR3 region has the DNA TGTGCCAGCACTACTCCTGGTAACTATGGCTACACCTTC.

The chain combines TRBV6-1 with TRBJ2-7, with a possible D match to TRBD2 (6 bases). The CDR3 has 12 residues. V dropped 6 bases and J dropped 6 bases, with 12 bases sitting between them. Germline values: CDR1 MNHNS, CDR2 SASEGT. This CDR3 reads CASRRDSGEQYF. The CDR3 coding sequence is TGTGCCAGCAGAAGGGACTCCGGCGAGCAGTACTTC.